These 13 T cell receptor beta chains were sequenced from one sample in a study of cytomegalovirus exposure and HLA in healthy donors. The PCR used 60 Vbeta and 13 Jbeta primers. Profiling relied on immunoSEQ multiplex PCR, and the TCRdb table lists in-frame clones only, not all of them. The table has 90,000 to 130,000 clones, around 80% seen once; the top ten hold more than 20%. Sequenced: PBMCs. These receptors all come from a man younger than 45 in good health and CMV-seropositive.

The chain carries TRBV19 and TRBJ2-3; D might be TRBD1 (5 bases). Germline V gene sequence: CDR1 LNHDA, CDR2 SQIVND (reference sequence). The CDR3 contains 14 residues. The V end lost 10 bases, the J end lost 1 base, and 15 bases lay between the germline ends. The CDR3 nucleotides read TGTGCCAATCCACTTAGGGGCCGCACAGATACGCAGTATTTT. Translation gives CANPLRGRTDTQYF.

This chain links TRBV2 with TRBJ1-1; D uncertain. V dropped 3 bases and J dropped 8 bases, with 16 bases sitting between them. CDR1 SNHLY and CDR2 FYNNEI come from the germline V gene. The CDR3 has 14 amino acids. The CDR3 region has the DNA TGTGCCAGCAGTGAGATAGCCCTTGGCGACGAAGCTTTCTTT. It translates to CASSEIALGDEAFF. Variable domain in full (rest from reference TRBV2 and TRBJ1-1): EPEVTQTPSHQVTQMGQEVILRCVPISNHLYFYWYRQILGQKVEFLVSFYNNEISEKSEIFDDQFSVERPDGSNFTLKIRSTKLEDSAMYFCASSEIALGDEAFFGQGTRLTVV.

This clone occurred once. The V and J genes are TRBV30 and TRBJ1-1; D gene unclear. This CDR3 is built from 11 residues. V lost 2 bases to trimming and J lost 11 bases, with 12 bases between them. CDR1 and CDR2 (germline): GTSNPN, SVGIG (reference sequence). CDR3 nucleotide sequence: TGTGCCTGGAGTAGCGCCATTGCGGCTTTCTTT. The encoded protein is CAWSSAIAAFF. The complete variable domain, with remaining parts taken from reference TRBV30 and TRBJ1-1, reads SQTIHQWPATLVQPVGSPLSLECTVEGTSNPNLYWYRQAAGRGLQLLFYSVGIGQISSEVPQNLSASRPQDRQFILSSKKLLLSDSGFYLCAWSSAIAAFFGQGTRLTVV.

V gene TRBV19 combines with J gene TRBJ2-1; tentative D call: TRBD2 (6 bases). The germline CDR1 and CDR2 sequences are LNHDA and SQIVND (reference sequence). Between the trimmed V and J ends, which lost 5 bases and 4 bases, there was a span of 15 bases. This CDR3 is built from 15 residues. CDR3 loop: CASSGGLNSYNEQFF. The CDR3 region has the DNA TGTGCCAGTAGTGGGGGACTCAACAGTTACAATGAGCAGTTCTTC.

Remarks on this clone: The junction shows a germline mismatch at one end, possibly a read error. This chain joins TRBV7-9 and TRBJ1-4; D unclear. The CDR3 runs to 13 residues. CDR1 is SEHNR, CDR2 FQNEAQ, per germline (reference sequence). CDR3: CSSTRGLGEKLFF. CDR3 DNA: TGTTCCAGCACTAGAGGATTAGGTGAAAAACTGTTTTTT.

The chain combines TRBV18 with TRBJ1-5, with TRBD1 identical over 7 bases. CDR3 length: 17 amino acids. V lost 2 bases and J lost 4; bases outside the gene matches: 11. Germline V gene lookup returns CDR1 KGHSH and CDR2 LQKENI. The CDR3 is CASSPIPGGRENQPQHF. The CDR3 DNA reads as TGTGCCAGCTCACCAATTCCAGGGGGTCGGGAGAATCAGCCCCAGCATTTT.

CDR3: CASKPGLSSGNTIYF. CDR3 nucleotide sequence: TGCGCCAGCAAGCCGGGACTGAGCTCTGGAAACACCATATATTTT. The chain links TRBV5-1 to TRBJ1-3; possible D gene TRBD1, 5 bases. This CDR3 has 15 residues. CDR1 is SGHRS and CDR2 is YFSETQ in the germline V gene. V was clipped by 6 bases and J by 0 bases, with 13 bases between them. Supplemented by reference TRBV5-1 and TRBJ1-3, the full variable domain reads KAGVTQTPRYLIKTRGQQVTLSCSPISGHRSVSWYQQTPGQGLQFLFEYFSETQRNKGNFPGRFSGRQFSNSRSEMNVSTLELGDSALYLCASKPGLSSGNTIYFGEGSWLTVV.

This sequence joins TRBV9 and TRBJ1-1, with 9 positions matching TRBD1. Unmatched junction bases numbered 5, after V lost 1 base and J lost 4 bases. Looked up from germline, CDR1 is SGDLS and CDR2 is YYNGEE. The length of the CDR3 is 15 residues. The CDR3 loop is CASSVSGTGLTEAFF. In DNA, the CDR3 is TGTGCCAGCAGCGTAAGTGGGACAGGGCTCACTGAAGCTTTCTTT.

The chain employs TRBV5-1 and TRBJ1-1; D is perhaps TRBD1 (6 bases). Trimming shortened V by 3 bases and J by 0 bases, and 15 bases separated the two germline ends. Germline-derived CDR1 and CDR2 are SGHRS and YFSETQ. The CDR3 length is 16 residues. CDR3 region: CASSWGRGRMNTEAFF. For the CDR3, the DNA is TGCGCCAGCAGCTGGGGGCGGGGGAGAATGAACACTGAAGCTTTCTTT.

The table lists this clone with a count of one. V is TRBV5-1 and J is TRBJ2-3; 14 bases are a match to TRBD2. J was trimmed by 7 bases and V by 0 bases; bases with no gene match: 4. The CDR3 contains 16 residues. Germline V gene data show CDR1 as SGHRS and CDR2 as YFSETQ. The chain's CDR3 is CASSLGLAGGMNTQYF. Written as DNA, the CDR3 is TGCGCCAGCAGCTTGGGACTAGCGGGAGGGATGAATACGCAGTATTTT.

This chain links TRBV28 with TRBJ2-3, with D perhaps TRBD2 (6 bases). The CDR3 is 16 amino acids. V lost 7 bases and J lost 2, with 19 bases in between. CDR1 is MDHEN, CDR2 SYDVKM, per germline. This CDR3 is CASTLPGAGLTDTQYF. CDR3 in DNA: TGTGCCAGCACCCTCCCCGGGGCGGGACTCACAGATACGCAGTATTTT.

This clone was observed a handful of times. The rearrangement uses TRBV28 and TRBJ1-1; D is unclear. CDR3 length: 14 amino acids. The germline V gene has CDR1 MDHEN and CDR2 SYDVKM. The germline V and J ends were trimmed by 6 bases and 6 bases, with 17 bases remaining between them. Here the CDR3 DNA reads TGTGCCAGCAGCCCAACCGGCGGCCGTCCTGAAGCTTTCTTT. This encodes CASSPTGGRPEAFF.

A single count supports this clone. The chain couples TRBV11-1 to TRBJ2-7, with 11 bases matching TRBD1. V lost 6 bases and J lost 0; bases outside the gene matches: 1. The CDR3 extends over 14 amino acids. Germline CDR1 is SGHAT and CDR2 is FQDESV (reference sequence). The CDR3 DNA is TGTGCCAGCAGGGGACAGGGGGTCTCCTACGAGCAGTACTTC. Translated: CASRGQGVSYEQYF.